This TCR beta chain is drawn from a study of T cell therapy after organ transplantation. Study at large: About 75% of the ten patients were clinical responders. Long-term post-therapy blood was drawn 20 to 29 weeks after therapy ended.

Time point defined: 20-29 weeks after completion of therapy. Drug-resistant or recurrent cytomegalovirus affected these solid-organ transplant recipient patients. Measured with immunoSEQ multiplex PCR; TCRdb has only the in-frame clones, and not every one. The sample includes approximately 22,000 clones, 80% to 85% seen only once; the top ten take 30% to 45%. Study-wide findings and caveats: CD8 clonality fold change after therapy inversely tracked pretherapy clonality.

Turning to this clone: What it binds is unknown.

Germline-derived CDR1 and CDR2 are MNHEY and SMNVEV (reference sequence). V lost 6 bases to trimming and J lost 7 bases; unmatched junction nucleotides: 6. The CDR3 covers 13 residues. Sequenced material: CD8+ T cells from blood, taken after autologous CMV-specific T cell therapy. The receptor was derived from a human patient who had received a solid organ transplant and had CMV disease. The T cells may come from the graft donor. The V call is TRBV27, the J call TRBJ2-5, with TRBD1 matching over 9 bases. The CDR3 spells CASSWTGDGTQYF. CDR3 nucleotides: TGTGCCAGCAGCTGGACAGGGGATGGGACCCAGTACTTC.